This TCR beta chain was captured in a study of shared clonotypes between healthy human individuals. The method was immunoSEQ multiplex PCR; TCRdb's version includes in-frame clones alone and lacks a portion of them. The table lists some 680,000 clones, 55% to 85% of them singletons. V dropped 0 bases and J dropped 9; count of bases not matched to a gene: 4. Looked up from germline, CDR1 is MNHEY and CDR2 is SVGAGI. CDR3 size: 15 residues. The chain carries TRBV6-5 and TRBJ2-6; TRBD1 agrees at 8 bases. This TCR derives from a woman aged 25 to 39 in good health. The sample comprised memory CD4+ T cells sorted from blood. The subset is: CD45RA-negative fraction. The CDR3 bases are TGTGCCAGCAGTTACTCAGGACAGGGATACAACGTCCTGACTTTC. It encodes CASSYSGQGYNVLTF.